This TCR beta chain stems from a study of control samples from healthy donors and cancer patients. This table comes from immunoSEQ multiplex PCR, and its TCRdb copy is limited to in-frame clones, with some not included. The sample lists roughly 150,000 clones; approximately 86% were seen once. Sequenced input: blood. The TCR sequence derives from a man between 18 and 29 years old in good health.

CDR3 in amino acids: CASSLLAGRKGEAFF. Here the CDR3 DNA reads TGTGCCAGCAGCTTGTTGGCAGGGAGGAAGGGTGAAGCTTTCTTT. The chain carries TRBV5-6 and TRBJ1-1; a weak D match, TRBD1 (5 bases). The CDR3 spans 15 residues. Germline CDR1 SGHDT, CDR2 YYEEEE. V was trimmed by 1 base and J by 7 bases, leaving 17 bases between them.